The entry below gives a single TCR beta chain sequence along with its context. Antigen unknown. Per the germline V gene, CDR1 is ENHRY and CDR2 is SYGVKD. Trimming stripped 3 bases from V and 8 bases from J, with 16 bases between. The CDR3 length is 14 residues. The sample belongs to a study of T cell responses to AZD1222 COVID-19 vaccine. Findings of the study overall: Just 6 or 7 AZD1222 recipients were seropositive at baseline. White British people made up most donors, females outnumbered males, and clonal diversity was possibly underestimated. Two AZD1222 administrations were followed by greater Spike-specific TCR breadth and depth. Repertoire sampling happened only post peak T cell response.

TCRdb's table, derived via immunoSEQ multiplex PCR, lists solely in-frame clones and lacks some. The sample contains about 150,000 clones, 90% of which appear only once. The receptor comes from an adult in good health. Sequences were derived from peripheral blood, sampled on day 0 of AZD1222 vaccination. J is TRBJ1-2 and V is TRBV10-3, with a possible D match to TRBD1 (6 bases). The CDR3 spells CAISETGPTRGYTF. CDR3 coding DNA: TGTGCCATCAGTGAAACAGGGCCGACTCGGGGCTACACCTTC.